A single sample gave rise to the 10 T cell receptor beta chains below, sequenced in a study of Tregs in tolerant kidney transplant recipients. Data came from immunoSEQ multiplex PCR; TCRdb stores just in-frame clones and leaves some out. The ten most abundant clones cover approximately 8.1% of a sample with 25,000 to 35,000 clones. Sample: CD8+ T cells from blood, taken before the transplant. These receptors were obtained from a human donor who received a combined kidney and bone marrow transplant.

In regard to this clone: The CDR3 is cut off 3 residues early in the read; its end comes from the germline J gene. V usage is TRBV7-9 and J usage is TRBJ1-2, with TRBD1 matching over 8 bases. The V segment lost 1 base and the J segment 3 bases; nucleotides outside the gene matches: 4. CDR3 length: 15 residues. In germline, CDR1 is SEHNR, CDR2 FQNEAQ (reference sequence). The sequenced CDR3 bases are TGTGCCAGCAGCTTAGTGACAGGGGACTACTATGGC. It yields the protein CASSLVTGDYYG. In full, the CDR3 reads CASSLVTGDYYGYTF.

Turning to this clone: The sequence runs out 3 residues before the end of the CDR3; the remainder is reconstructed from the germline J gene. Other DNA sequences from this sample encode an identical CDR3 as well. The chain uses TRBV30 and TRBJ1-1, with D uncertain. V lost 3 bases and J 2 bases, leaving 4 bases between the germline ends. The CDR3 contains 11 residues. From germline, CDR1 is GTSNPN and CDR2 SVGIG (reference sequence). The CDR3 protein is CAWSLNTEAFF. The DNA read from the CDR3 is TGTGCCTGGAGCCTCAACACTGAA.

Comments on this clone: The read comes to an end 3 residues before the CDR3 does, leaving the germline J gene to fill in the end. The chain couples TRBV11-2 to TRBJ1-1; the D is unclear. Per germline, CDR1 SGHAT and CDR2 FQNNGV. The CDR3 is 12 amino acids. Trimming took 3 bases from V and 1 from J, leaving 3 bases between them. CDR3 DNA, as far as it was read: TGTGCCAGCAGCTTCGGGAACACTGAA. It codes for CASSFGNTE. The CDR3 reads in full as CASSFGNTEAFF.

Points on this clone: The sequence runs out 3 residues before the end of the CDR3; the remainder is reconstructed from the germline J gene. This chain uses TRBV16 with TRBJ1-5; the D gene is possibly TRBD1 (6 bases). CDR1 and CDR2 from the germline V gene are KGHSY and FQNENV. The CDR3 extends over 15 amino acids. The germline V and J ends were trimmed by 0 bases and 4 bases, with 10 bases remaining between them. The sequenced part of the CDR3 DNA is TGTGCCAGCAGCCAATCGGGGACACTTAATCAGCCC. Translated: CASSQSGTLNQP. In full, the CDR3 reads CASSQSGTLNQPQHF.

Of note for this clone: Read coverage stops 3 residues before the CDR3 terminus; the germline J gene supplies the remainder. The rearrangement uses TRBV19 and TRBJ1-2; D perhaps matches TRBD1 (6 bases). The V gene's germline CDR1 is LNHDA and CDR2 SQIVND (reference sequence). The CDR3 sequence is 12 residues long. The CDR3 bases that were read are TGTGCCAGTAGTACCGGGACACCGGGC. Its protein is CASSTGTPG. The full CDR3 protein reads CASSTGTPGYTF. The complete variable domain, with remaining parts taken from reference TRBV19 and TRBJ1-2, reads DGGITQSPKYLFRKEGQNVTLSCEQNLNHDAMYWYRQDPGQGLRLIYYSQIVNDFQKGDIAEGYSVSREKKESFPLTVTSAQKNPTAFYLCASSTGTPGYTFGSGTRLTVV.

Comments on this clone: The sequence runs out 3 residues before the end of the CDR3; the remainder is reconstructed from the germline J gene. The rearrangement links TRBV4-1 to TRBJ1-1, with 7 bases fitting TRBD1. CDR1 is MGHRA and CDR2 is YSYEKL in the germline V gene. This CDR3 region has 14 residues. V gave up 1 base and J gave up 1 base; unmatched junction bases: 0. The CDR3 loop is CASSQGQGNTEAFF. Partial CDR3 DNA: TGCGCCAGCAGCCAAGGACAGGGGAACACTGAA.

Of note for this clone: The CDR3 end is not reached by the read, which stops 3 residues before it; the germline J gene fills it in. V and J are TRBV6-1 and TRBJ2-3; a weak D match, TRBD1 (6 bases). The germline V gene has CDR1 MNHNS and CDR2 SASEGT. This CDR3 has 13 residues. V gave up 4 bases and J gave up 2 bases, with 7 bases separating them. CDR3 DNA, as far as it was read: TGTGCCAGCAGTGGGACAGACACAGATACG. It translates to CASSGTDTDT. The entire CDR3 sequence reads CASSGTDTDTQYF.

For this clone: The read falls 3 residues short of the CDR3 end, and the missing part is taken from the germline J gene. V is TRBV2 and J is TRBJ2-7; 8 bases match TRBD2. Per germline, CDR1 SNHLY and CDR2 FYNNEI. The length of the CDR3 is 14 residues. The junction had 8 bases not matched to a gene; V was cut back by 6 bases and J by 4 bases. The sequenced part of the CDR3 DNA is TGTGCCAGCAGCTCCGGGACTAGGCTGTACGAG. Amino acid sequence: CASSSGTRLYE. The whole CDR3 is CASSSGTRLYEQYF.

Notes on this clone: Sequencing ends 3 residues short of the CDR3 end; the germline J gene provides the rest. This rearrangement joins TRBV7-6 to TRBJ2-1; 8 nucleotides align to TRBD2. Germline loops: CDR1 SGHVS, CDR2 FNYEAQ. The V segment lost 1 base and the J segment 6 bases; nucleotides outside the gene matches: 2. The CDR3 is 14 residues long. Here the CDR3 reads CASSLVSGANEQFF. CDR3 DNA, as far as it was read: TGTGCCAGCAGCTTAGTTAGCGGGGCCAATGAG.

The covered CDR3 bases are TGTGCCAGCAGCTCCGGGTTGAACACTGAA. Translating gives CASSSGLNTE. The entire CDR3 protein reads CASSSGLNTEAFF. This chain joins TRBV11-2 and TRBJ1-1; D gene unclear. Read data end 3 residues before the CDR3 end; the end is taken from the germline J gene. Germline assignment: CDR1 SGHAT and CDR2 FQNNGV. This CDR3 has 13 amino acids. Trimming removed 4 bases at V and 0 bases at J, with 6 bases between.